A selection of T cell receptor beta chains follows, all from one sample in a study of tumor-infiltrating lymphocytes in localized non-small cell lung cancer. Profiling relied on immunoSEQ multiplex PCR, and the TCRdb table lists in-frame clones only, not all of them. The sample carries 5,500 to 7,500 clones, approximately 72% recorded once. The sample taken for sequencing was uninvolved lung tissue not adjacent to the tumor. The receptors were sampled from a human donor with non-small cell lung cancer. The CDR3 runs from the conserved cysteine through the conserved F or W. The order of the fields is D gene, J gene, clone size, V gene, CDR3 DNA, CDR3 protein. The D gene is left open where the match is weak. Size is omitted from some rows. Given values are once, few, many or a class for expanded clones.

- TRBJ1-2 - TRBV28 TGTGCCAGCTCCCTGGGCTCGACTAACTATGGCTACACCTTC CASSLGSTNYGYTF
- TRBJ2-3 large TRBV4-1 TGCGCCAGCAGCCCCCCCGGCACAGATACGCAGTATTTT CASSPPGTDTQYF
- TRBJ2-7 once TRBV30 TGTGCCTGGACTGAGTCCTCCTACGAGCAGTACTTC CAWTESSYEQYF
TRBD2 TRBJ2-7 few TRBV4-1 TGCGCCAGCAGCCAGGCTAGCGGGAGGCCTACCTACGAGCAGTACTTC CASSQASGRPTYEQYF
- TRBJ1-1 - TRBV19 TGTGCCAGTATCGGGAAGGGGGGGACTGAAGCTTTCTTT CASIGKGGTEAFF
TRBD2 TRBJ2-1 - TRBV27 TGTGCCAGCAGTTTATGGCCCGGGAGGCACAATGAGCAGTTCTTC CASSLWPGRHNEQFF
TRBD2 TRBJ2-7 - TRBV7-2 TGTGCCAGCAGCTTGGTAGCGGGAGGGCCCACCTACGAGCAGTACTTC CASSLVAGGPTYEQYF
- TRBJ2-7 - TRBV4-1 TGCGCCAGCAGCCTTAAACAGGGACCTCACTACGAGCAGTACTTC CASSLKQGPHYEQYF
- TRBJ1-2 few TRBV5-1 TGCGCCAGCAGCTCTCCCGGACTACGCTATGGCTACACCTTC CASSSPGLRYGYTF
TRBD1 TRBJ1-2 few TRBV19 TGTGCCAGTAGTATGGGGACAGACTCGCACTATGGCTACACCTTC CASSMGTDSHYGYTF
- TRBJ1-5 - TRBV30 TGTGCCTGGAGTAGGGACCGCAATCAGCCCCAGCATTTT CAWSRDRNQPQHF
TRBD1 TRBJ1-4 few TRBV28 TGTGCCAGCAGTCCGCCCAGGGGGAAACTGTTTTTT CASSPPRGKLFF
- TRBJ1-2 once TRBV27 TGTGCCAGCAAGGAACATCGTCAGCACTATGGCTACACCTTC CASKEHRQHYGYTF
TRBD1 TRBJ2-7 once TRBV29-1 TGCAGCGTTGACAGGGGGCGCGGCGAGCAGTACTTC CSVDRGRGEQYF
TRBD2 TRBJ2-5 - TRBV20-1 TGCAGCCGACTAGCGGGAGAGACCCAGTACTTC CSRLAGETQYF
- TRBJ1-5 once TRBV30 TGTGCCTGGAGTACTGGGGGCAATCAGCCCCAGCATTTT CAWSTGGNQPQHF
TRBD1 TRBJ1-4 - TRBV19 TGTGCCAGTAGTATGGGACAGGCCAATGAAAAACTGTTTTTT CASSMGQANEKLFF
TRBD1 TRBJ2-1 - TRBV29-1 TGCAGCGTTGATGCCCGGGACAGGGGGAGAAGTGAGCAGTTCTTC CSVDARDRGRSEQFF
- TRBJ2-1 - TRBV7-2 TGTGCCAGCAGCTTAGGGTTGGTGGTGGAGTTCTTC CASSLGLVVEFF
- TRBJ1-1 medium-sized TRBV27 TGTGCCAGTAGAGACAGGCCCGTCACTGAAGCTTTCTTT CASRDRPVTEAFF
- TRBJ1-1 few TRBV6-4 TGTGCCAGCAGTGCAGGGTCTCGAACTGAAGCTTTCTTT CASSAGSRTEAFF
TRBD1 TRBJ2-7 - TRBV28 TGTGCCAGCAGTTTAAACGGACAGGGCCTCTACGAGCAGTACTTC CASSLNGQGLYEQYF
- TRBJ2-7 - TRBV2 TGTGCCAGCAGTCCAGGGTCTGCGCAGTACTTC CASSPGSAQYF
- TRBJ2-4 - TRBV5-1 TGCGCCAGCAGCTTGGAGGGGGTAGTCGACATTCAGTACTTC CASSLEGVVDIQYF
- TRBJ2-7 - TRBV14 TGTGCCAGCAGCCAAGGTGGGAGCCGGTGGGGCTACGAGCAGTACTTC CASSQGGSRWGYEQYF
TRBD2 TRBJ2-1 - TRBV11-3 TGTGCCAGCAGCGTCGCAGCGGGGGAGCACAATGAGCAGTTCTTC CASSVAAGEHNEQFF
- TRBJ1-5 medium-sized TRBV4-1 TGCGCCAGCAGCCAAGAAGGGAGTCGAGGCAATCAGCCCCAGCATTTT CASSQEGSRGNQPQHF
- TRBJ2-2 medium-sized TRBV19 TGTGCCAGTAGTACCAGGGGAGGACTTACCGGGGAGCTGTTTTTT CASSTRGGLTGELFF
- TRBJ2-3 - TRBV2 TGTGCCAGCAGTGACCCTCTAGCGCTCACAGATACGCAGTATTTT CASSDPLALTDTQYF
TRBD2 TRBJ2-2 - TRBV28 TGTGCCAGCAGTGAATCTAGCGGGAGGGGTGTCACCGGGGAGCTGTTTTTT CASSESSGRGVTGELFF
- TRBJ2-5 - TRBV21-1 TGTGCCAGCAACTCTCCGGGATCTGGTAGAGAGACCCAGTACTTC CASNSPGSGRETQYF
- TRBJ1-1 - TRBV6-1 TGTGCCAGCAGTGAGAGCACCACCAAGGGTGAAGCTTTCTTT CASSESTTKGEAFF
TRBD1 TRBJ1-4 - TRBV15 TGTGCCACCAGCAGGGACCGACAGGGTTGGGGAAAACTGTTTTTT CATSRDRQGWGKLFF
- TRBJ1-5 - TRBV19 TGTGCCAGTAGTATTAGGACGCCGCCGCAAAGCTTACCCCAGCATTTT CASSIRTPPQSLPQHF
TRBD1 TRBJ2-3 - TRBV5-1 TGCGCCAGCAGCTTTTTGGTGGGGACAGGGACAGATACGCAGTATTTT CASSFLVGTGTDTQYF
TRBD1 TRBJ1-4 - TRBV28 TGTGCCAGCAGTTTCTTACAGGGGGCAACTAATGAAAAACTGTTTTTT CASSFLQGATNEKLFF
- TRBJ1-2 medium-sized TRBV28 TGTGCCAGCAGTTTATGGCTCTACTATGGCTACACCTTC CASSLWLYYGYTF
- TRBJ2-1 - TRBV7-2 TGTGCCAGCAGCTCCCCCCCCTACAATGAGCAGTTCTTC CASSSPPYNEQFF
- TRBJ2-2 - TRBV7-2 TGTGCCAGCAGCTTTGATTGGATCACCGGGGAGCTGTTTTTT CASSFDWITGELFF
TRBD1 TRBJ1-5 - TRBV30 TGTGCCTGGAGTACAGGGGGCCGGAGCAATCAGCCCCAGCATTTT CAWSTGGRSNQPQHF
- TRBJ2-7 - TRBV2 TGTGCCAGCGGGAGGGGGATCGGGGAGCAGTACTTC CASGRGIGEQYF
- TRBJ2-2 few TRBV4-1 TGCGCCAGCAGCCAAGAGGCCGGGGAGCTGTTTTTT CASSQEAGELFF
- TRBJ1-1 - TRBV15 TGTGCCACCAGCACCTCCGCGGGTGCAACTGAAGCTTTCTTT CATSTSAGATEAFF
TRBD2 TRBJ2-1 - TRBV15 TGTGCCACCAGCACTAGCGGGGGAAGGACTGAGCAGTTCTTC CATSTSGGRTEQFF
- TRBJ2-7 once TRBV30 TGTGCCTGGTATCGGTTTCCGGGAACCGACGAGCAGTACTTC CAWYRFPGTDEQYF
TRBD2 TRBJ2-2 few TRBV19 TGTGCCAGTAGGGGCTCGGGGGGTACGAACACCGGGGAGCTGTTTTTT CASRGSGGTNTGELFF
TRBD1 TRBJ1-2 medium-sized TRBV6-5 TGTGCCAGCAGTTACTCGCTTCAGGGGGCGCGTGGCTACACCTTC CASSYSLQGARGYTF
- TRBJ2-5 - TRBV2 TGTGCCAGCAGTGTATCAGGAGGGTTGAAAGAGACCCAGTACTTC CASSVSGGLKETQYF
- TRBJ2-3 - TRBV7-8 TGTGCCAGCAGCTTCGGCACAGATACGCAGTATTTT CASSFGTDTQYF
- TRBJ2-5 - TRBV5-1 TGCGCCAGCAGCTTGGGGCCGAGAGAGACCCAGTACTTC CASSLGPRETQYF
- TRBJ1-4 - TRBV9 TGTGCCAGCAGCGTAGAGGGGGGAGGGGGTGAAAAACTGTTTTTT CASSVEGGGGEKLFF
TRBD1 TRBJ2-7 - TRBV6-5 TGTGCCAGCAGTTCCGACAGGGGTGCTGGTAAGCAGTACTTC CASSSDRGAGKQYF
- TRBJ2-7 once TRBV27 TGTGCCAGCAGTTTCCCCGATAGACAGAAGGTGAGGTTCTCATCCTTC CASSFPDRQKVRFSSF
TRBD2 TRBJ2-7 - TRBV5-1 TGCGCCAGCAGCTTAAGGACTAGCGGAGGCTACGAGCAGTACTTC CASSLRTSGGYEQYF
TRBD1 TRBJ1-4 - TRBV27 TGTGCCAGCAGTCAGCCAGGGGGAGAAAAACTGTTTTTT CASSQPGGEKLFF